A single sample gave rise to the 20 T cell receptor beta chains below, sequenced in a study of blood T cell repertoires in COVID-19. Profiling relied on immunoSEQ multiplex PCR, and the TCRdb table lists in-frame clones only, not all of them. The table lists some 230,000 clones, around four fifths of them singletons. The specimen was peripheral blood. These receptors were collected from a woman aged 55-70 years who had recovered from COVID-19.

The table lists this clone with a count of one. This CDR3 reads CASASGEGRGANVLTF. For the CDR3, the DNA is TGTGCCAGCGCTTCTGGGGAGGGCCGGGGGGCCAACGTCCTGACTTTC. The J gene is TRBJ2-6, the V gene TRBV19; TRBD2 aligns across 7 bases. This CDR3 region has 16 residues. V shed 9 bases and J 4 bases; nucleotides not matched to a gene: 12. CDR1 is LNHDA, CDR2 SQIVND, per germline (reference sequence).

J is TRBJ2-5 and V is TRBV9, with D maybe TRBD2 (6 bases). This CDR3 is built from 17 residues. V was shortened by 4 bases and J by 2 bases, with 21 bases between the two germline ends. Germline CDR1 SGDLS, CDR2 YYNGEE. In DNA form, the CDR3 reads TGTGCCAGCAGCCCCCGGGGGACCCCATATGTTCAAGAGACCCAGTACTTC. Its translation: CASSPRGTPYVQETQYF.

V usage is TRBV4-1 and J usage is TRBJ1-2; 8 bases line up with TRBD1. J gave up 2 bases and V 2 bases, and 1 base lay outside the gene matches. This CDR3 region has 14 residues. Per the germline V gene, CDR1 is MGHRA and CDR2 is YSYEKL. The CDR3 DNA is TGCGCCAGCAGCCAACGGACAGGGAACTATGGCTACACCTTC. Translating gives CASSQRTGNYGYTF.

The chain employs TRBV29-1 and TRBJ2-5; 8 nucleotides agree with TRBD2. The CDR3 sequence is 16 residues long. Germline V gives CDR1 SQVTM, CDR2 ANQGSEA. Trimming at V came to 0 bases and at J to 9 bases, leaving 15 bases not matched to a gene. The CDR3 loop reads CSVEETQFQRGTSQYF. The CDR3 DNA follows: TGCAGCGTTGAAGAAACTCAGTTCCAGCGGGGGACGTCCCAGTACTTC.

CDR3 region: CSIDTGTGVNEQFF. The CDR3 DNA follows: TGCAGCATAGATACCGGGACAGGGGTCAATGAGCAGTTCTTC. J is TRBJ2-1 and V is TRBV29-1, with 10 bases fitting TRBD1. Germline V CDR1 and CDR2: SQVTM, ANQGSEA. CDR3 length equals 14 residues. V was clipped by 8 bases and J by 6 bases; unmatched bases: 10.

On this clone itself: Compared with germline, one end of the junction differs, possibly owing to a read error. The rearrangement links TRBV2 to TRBJ1-2, with a weak D call TRBD1 (6 bases). The CDR3 length is 15 residues. Germline lookup yields CDR1 SNHLY and CDR2 FYNNEI. The CDR3 protein is CASSGYRDKGTRGAF. CDR3 DNA: TGTGCCAGCAGTGGGTACCGGGACAAGGGGACACGGGGTGCCTTC.

This clone was detected only once. The chain has TRBV9 and TRBJ1-6; D might be TRBD1 (6 bases). The CDR3 is made up of 15 amino acids. The V end was cut by 3 bases, the J end by 8 bases, with 15 bases between. Per germline, CDR1 SGDLS and CDR2 YYNGEE. CDR3 DNA sequence: TGTGCCAGCAGCGCGGGGGGCGGCCGCTATTCACCCCTCCACTTT. As protein: CASSAGGGRYSPLHF.

V usage is TRBV11-2 and J usage is TRBJ2-7; D not certain. CDR3 length: 16 amino acids. Germline CDR1 reads SGHAT; CDR2 reads FQNNGV. V was cut by 1 base and J by 4 bases, with 17 bases left in between. Written as DNA, the CDR3 is TGTGCCAGCAGCTTAGCCGCGGTTTCGGGTATTTACGAGCAGTACTTC. It yields the protein CASSLAAVSGIYEQYF.

The count of this clone is one. This rearrangement joins TRBV5-5 to TRBJ1-2, with 8 bases lining up with TRBD1. Germline trimming cut 5 bases from V and 8 bases from J; bases unmatched to any gene: 8. Germline CDR1 reads SGHKS; CDR2 reads YYEKEE (reference sequence). This CDR3 is 13 amino acids long. CDR3 sequence (DNA): TGTGCCAGCAGTCGTCAACAGGGGGGCGGCTACACCTTC. This encodes CASSRQQGGGYTF. Full variable domain (missing parts from reference TRBV5-5 and TRBJ1-2): DAGVTQSPTHLIKTRGQQVTLRCSPISGHKSVSWYQQVLGQGPQFIFQYYEKEERGRGNFPDRFSARQFPNYSSELNVNALLLGDSALYLCASSRQQGGGYTFGSGTRLTVV.

The J gene is TRBJ1-6, the V gene TRBV30; 7 positions match TRBD1. The V gene end was trimmed by 8 bases and the J gene end by 6 bases; junction bases not matched to a gene: 4. The germline V gene encodes CDR1 GTSNPN and CDR2 SVGIG (reference sequence). This CDR3 is built from 12 residues. CDR3 protein: CAAGQFNSPLHF. CDR3 DNA: TGTGCCGCGGGACAGTTTAATTCACCCCTCCACTTT. Complete variable domain (other parts from reference TRBV30 and TRBJ1-6): SQTIHQWPATLVQPVGSPLSLECTVEGTSNPNLYWYRQAAGRGLQLLFYSVGIGQISSEVPQNLSASRPQDRQFILSSKKLLLSDSGFYLCAAGQFNSPLHFGNGTRLTVT.

The V gene is TRBV30, the J gene TRBJ1-2, with TRBD1 identical over 8 bases. The CDR3 spans 16 residues. The germline V gene encodes CDR1 GTSNPN and CDR2 SVGIG (reference sequence). Trimming cost V 1 base and J 5 bases; bases outside gene matches: 12. CDR3: CAWSGVSGTGFYGYTF. CDR3 in DNA: TGTGCCTGGAGTGGGGTATCCGGGACAGGTTTTTATGGCTACACCTTC. Full variable domain (rest looked up from reference TRBV30 and TRBJ1-2): SQTIHQWPATLVQPVGSPLSLECTVEGTSNPNLYWYRQAAGRGLQLLFYSVGIGQISSEVPQNLSASRPQDRQFILSSKKLLLSDSGFYLCAWSGVSGTGFYGYTFGSGTRLTVV.

This sequence joins TRBV7-3 and TRBJ1-1; weak D call: TRBD1 (6 bases). Germline V gene sequence: CDR1 SGHTA, CDR2 FQGTGA. The CDR3 has 13 residues. V lost 5 bases to trimming and J lost 5 bases, with 12 bases between them. CDR3 coding DNA: TGTGCCAGCAGCACTTATCAGGGGACTGAAGCTTTCTTT. Its protein is CASSTYQGTEAFF.

This clone occurred once. The V call is TRBV7-8, the J call TRBJ2-2; TRBD1 might be the D (6 bases). Looked up from germline, CDR1 is SGHVS and CDR2 is FQNEAQ. The CDR3 has 17 residues. The ends were cut back, 4 bases at V and 3 bases at J, with 18 bases in the middle. CDR3 bases: TGTGCCAGCAGCTCAGGCCTGACAGGTGACGACACCGGGGAGCTGTTTTTT. Amino acid sequence: CASSSGLTGDDTGELFF.

The rearrangement uses TRBV19 and TRBJ1-1; D is ambiguous. CDR1 is LNHDA, CDR2 SQIVND, per germline (reference sequence). The CDR3 totals 16 residues. Trimming stripped 7 bases from V and 3 bases from J, with 21 bases between. CDR3 sequence reads: CASTPGWRGSHTEAFF. In DNA form, the CDR3 reads TGTGCCAGTACCCCAGGTTGGCGGGGATCGCACACTGAAGCTTTCTTT.

The V call is TRBV27, the J call TRBJ1-1, with D possibly matching TRBD1 (6 bases). Germline V gene lookup returns CDR1 MNHEY and CDR2 SMNVEV (reference sequence). V dropped 7 bases and J dropped 0 bases, with 12 bases sitting between them. The CDR3 runs to 14 residues. The DNA of the CDR3 is TGTGCCAGCAAGGGAGGGGGGTTGAACACTGAAGCTTTCTTT. Protein sequence: CASKGGGLNTEAFF.

The CDR3 spells CASSQVRGGGEETQYF. CDR3 nucleotide sequence: TGTGCCAGCAGCCAAGTACGGGGGGGCGGGGAGGAGACCCAGTACTTC. The chain joins TRBV4-2 to TRBJ2-5, with 8 bases identical to TRBD2. This CDR3 has 16 amino acids. Looked up from germline, CDR1 is LGHNA and CDR2 is YNFKEQ. Germline trimming cut 1 base from V and 5 bases from J; bases unmatched to any gene: 9.

The chain couples TRBV2 to TRBJ2-7, with 7 bases that match TRBD1. Trimming cost V 6 bases and J 2 bases; bases outside gene matches: 7. Germline values: CDR1 SNHLY, CDR2 FYNNEI. The CDR3 has 14 residues. The CDR3 protein is CASRTTGLTYEQYF. In nucleotides, the CDR3 is TGTGCCAGCAGGACGACAGGGCTCACCTACGAGCAGTACTTC.

V is TRBV5-1 and J is TRBJ2-2, with TRBD2 matching over 9 bases. Germline V gives CDR1 SGHRS, CDR2 YFSETQ. V gave up 4 bases and J gave up 1 base; unmatched junction bases: 5. The length of the CDR3 is 16 residues. CDR3: CASSARLAVNTGELFF. CDR3 bases: TGCGCCAGCAGCGCCAGACTAGCGGTGAACACCGGGGAGCTGTTTTTT.

The V gene is TRBV2, the J gene TRBJ2-7, with D perhaps matching TRBD1 (5 bases). The CDR3 extends over 14 amino acids. Trimming cost V 8 bases and J 2 bases, with 16 bases left between them. Germline loops: CDR1 SNHLY, CDR2 FYNNEI. Here the CDR3 reads CASCLLTVPYEQYF. The CDR3 nucleotides are TGTGCCAGCTGCCTTTTGACAGTCCCCTACGAGCAGTACTTC.

The chain recombines TRBV7-8 with TRBJ2-7, with D maybe TRBD1 (6 bases). This CDR3 has 12 amino acids. Germline assignment: CDR1 SGHVS and CDR2 FQNEAQ. V lost 5 bases to trimming and J lost 3 bases, with 8 bases between them. The CDR3 sequence: CASSLTGYEQYF. CDR3 nucleotides: TGTGCCAGCAGCCTGACAGGCTACGAGCAGTACTTC.